A selection of T cell receptor beta chains follows, all from one sample in a study of blood T cell repertoires in COVID-19. Libraries were prepared by immunoSEQ multiplex PCR; TCRdb keeps only in-frame clonotypes and omits some of them. Among about 100,000 clones listed, more than 75% were seen once. Source material: peripheral blood. These receptor sequences come from a man aged 30 to 39 in a cohort sampled during active COVID-19. Each CDR3 is given with its conserved first and last residue. The D gene is left open where the match is weak.

v_gene,j_gene,d_gene,CDR3aa
TRBV2,TRBJ2-3,NA,CASSSLADTQYF
TRBV30,TRBJ1-1,TRBD1,CAWTGLTGGGSTEAFF
TRBV4-3,TRBJ1-1,TRBD1,CASSHVSGGGTEAFF
TRBV9,TRBJ2-2,TRBD1,CASSLGQVVSGELFF
TRBV7-3,TRBJ2-5,NA,CASPLPRGAQETQYF
TRBV3-1/TRBV3-2,TRBJ2-5,TRBD1,CASSQIGGGETQYF
TRBV27,TRBJ2-6,TRBD1,CASSFWTGASSGANVLTF
TRBV6-5,TRBJ2-7,TRBD1,CASNPRRQGYEQYF
TRBV7-8,TRBJ1-2,NA,CASSLGQGGYGYTF
TRBV15,TRBJ1-1,TRBD1,CATSRGRTGNTEAFF
TRBV5-1,TRBJ1-1,NA,CASSLAGIKVTEAFF
TRBV19,TRBJ2-1,TRBD2,CASSLSGGAGDAKYEQFF
TRBV2,TRBJ2-7,NA,CASSEASGYEQYF
TRBV10-2,TRBJ1-2,NA,CASSDQQGLLLHYGYTF
TRBV2,TRBJ2-7,TRBD2,CASSVPGTRVGEQYF
TRBV5-4,TRBJ2-2,TRBD2,CASRDGGAGTGELFF
TRBV7-6,TRBJ2-1,TRBD1,CASSPGAGTGTYNEQFF
TRBV21-1,TRBJ1-5,NA,CASSRTGGGNQPQHF
TRBV6-6,TRBJ1-1,NA,CASSSHGGFEAFF
TRBV7-9,TRBJ2-2,NA,CASRPRTGELFF
TRBV20-1,TRBJ1-1,NA,CSAKREVEAFF
TRBV28,TRBJ1-6,TRBD1,CASSLAQQGNSPLHF
TRBV7-2,TRBJ1-2,TRBD1,CASSLAGTGYYGYTF
TRBV9,TRBJ2-5,NA,CASSVVGALGETQYF
TRBV27,TRBJ2-1,TRBD1,CASSPTGEGYNEQFF
TRBV19,TRBJ2-7,TRBD1,CASSMDRDGYEQYF
TRBV9,TRBJ2-1,NA,CASSVEQGLSGNEQFF
TRBV27,TRBJ2-3,NA,CASSLTIYRVTDTQYF
TRBV12-5,TRBJ1-4,TRBD1,CASGFGGQFLGEKLFF
TRBV6-1,TRBJ2-7,NA,CASSAPTSRTSYEQYF
TRBV6-5,TRBJ2-7,NA,CASSLRGRGDDEQYF
TRBV13,TRBJ2-1,TRBD1,CASSLEDRGNEQFF
TRBV11-3,TRBJ2-1,TRBD2,CASSPRTSGGYNEQFF
TRBV11-2,TRBJ2-3,TRBD2,CASSFGGSYSTDTQYF
TRBV6-5,TRBJ2-7,TRBD2,CASSYSAGARFEQYF
TRBV4-1,TRBJ1-1,TRBD1,CASSQGGQGEAFF
TRBV2,TRBJ2-1,TRBD2,CASRFRLALGNEQFF
TRBV24-1,TRBJ2-5,TRBD2,CATRGGFRETQYF
TRBV3-1/TRBV3-2,TRBJ2-2,TRBD2,CASSQGTSHGGELFF
TRBV21-1,TRBJ2-2,NA,CASSKGVRGSLPHTGELFF
TRBV5-8,TRBJ1-1,NA,CASSLLSNTEAFF
TRBV19,TRBJ2-5,NA,CASSILVKGKETQYF